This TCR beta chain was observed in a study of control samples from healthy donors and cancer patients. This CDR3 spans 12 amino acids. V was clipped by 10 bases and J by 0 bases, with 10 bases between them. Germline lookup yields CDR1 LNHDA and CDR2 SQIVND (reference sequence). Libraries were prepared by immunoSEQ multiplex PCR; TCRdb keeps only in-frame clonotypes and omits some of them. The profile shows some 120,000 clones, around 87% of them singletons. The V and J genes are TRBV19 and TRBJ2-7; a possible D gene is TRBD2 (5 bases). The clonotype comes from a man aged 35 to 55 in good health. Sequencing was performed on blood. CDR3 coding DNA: TGTGCCACCGGGGTTAGCTCCTACGAGCAGTACTTC. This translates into CATGVSSYEQYF.